The next 8 T cell receptor beta chains were all read from a single sample in a study of T cell clonotyping in hematopoietic cell transplantation. Clones were sequenced by immunoSEQ multiplex PCR, and TCRdb holds only the in-frame ones, with some missing. The sample yields about 36,000 clones, 80% to 90% seen once. The sequenced sample was peripheral blood mononuclear cells. All receptors come from a middle-aged woman in good health. Some clones in this sample may be carry-over from other donors' samples.

The chain recombines TRBV7-2 with TRBJ1-2; 7 bases fit TRBD1. The CDR3 is 15 residues long. The junction had 14 bases not matched to a gene; V was cut back by 5 bases and J by 8 bases. The germline CDR1 and CDR2 sequences are SGHTA and FQGNSA. This CDR3 is CASSIQTGHFGGYTF. For the CDR3, the DNA is TGTGCCAGCAGCATCCAGACAGGGCATTTTGGAGGCTACACCTTC.

There are a few counts of this clone. The chain employs TRBV10-3 and TRBJ1-3; 7 nucleotides match TRBD1. Unmatched junction bases numbered 4, after V lost 8 bases and J lost 0 bases. The germline V gene encodes CDR1 ENHRY and CDR2 SYGVKD. This CDR3 has 14 amino acids. The CDR3 nucleotides are TGTGCCATCCAGGGGGGGCACTCTGGAAACACCATATATTTT. Its translation: CAIQGGHSGNTIYF.

The genes are TRBV29-1 and TRBJ1-2, with unresolved D. There are 15 residues in the CDR3. CDR1 is SQVTM and CDR2 is ANQGSEA in the germline V gene. Deletions cut 0 bases from V and 5 bases from J, with 16 bases between. CDR3 region: CSVEDPSGLGYGYTF. The CDR3, as DNA: TGCAGCGTTGAAGATCCCTCAGGATTAGGGTATGGCTACACCTTC.

The CDR3 is CASSVAGISGENGYTF. In DNA, the CDR3 is TGTGCCAGCAGTGTCGCCGGGATCTCTGGCGAGAATGGCTACACCTTC. The V gene is TRBV27, the J gene TRBJ1-2, with unresolved D. V lost 5 bases to trimming and J lost 6 bases, with 22 bases between them. Germline V lookup: CDR1 MNHEY, CDR2 SMNVEV (reference sequence). The CDR3 has 16 amino acids.

The chain carries TRBV28 and TRBJ2-3, with 15 bases lining up with TRBD2. This CDR3 has 19 amino acids. The germline gives CDR1 MDHEN, CDR2 SYDVKM. The J segment lost 7 bases and the V segment lost 5 bases, leaving 16 bases of the junction unmatched. The CDR3 protein is CASSLGGGGLAGGGNTQYF. Written as DNA, the CDR3 is TGTGCCAGCAGTCTGGGTGGGGGGGGACTAGCGGGAGGTGGAAATACGCAGTATTTT. Full variable domain (missing parts from reference TRBV28 and TRBJ2-3): DVKVTQSSRYLVKRTGEKVFLECVQDMDHENMFWYRQDPGLGLRLIYFSYDVKMKEKGDIPEGYSVSREKKERFSLILESASTNQTSMYLCASSLGGGGLAGGGNTQYFGPGTRLTVL.

The gene calls are TRBV30 and TRBJ1-5, with TRBD1 matching 8 bases. This CDR3 has 15 residues. After removal of 1 base from V and 7 bases from J, the junction contained 9 bases not matched to a gene. CDR1 is GTSNPN, CDR2 SVGIG, per germline (reference sequence). The CDR3 DNA sequence: TGTGCCTGGAGTGGGCCAGGGGGCGCAGGACAGCCCCAGCATTTT. Translating it yields CAWSGPGGAGQPQHF.

The gene calls are TRBV28 and TRBJ2-7; 8 positions match TRBD2. Per the germline V gene, CDR1 is MDHEN and CDR2 is SYDVKM. The CDR3 contains 13 residues. The CDR3 coding sequence is TGTGTCGTTCTTAGCGGGATTTCCTACGAGCAGTACTTC. It specifies CVVLSGISYEQYF.

This chain connects TRBV30 to TRBJ1-5, with D perhaps TRBD1 (6 bases). V lost 2 bases to trimming and J lost 6 bases, with 11 bases between them. The CDR3 has 13 amino acids. Germline V gene data show CDR1 as GTSNPN and CDR2 as SVGIG (reference sequence). Here the CDR3 DNA reads TGTGCCTGGAGTCGGGGGGCCGGTCAGCCCCAGCATTTT. It codes for CAWSRGAGQPQHF.